These 10 T cell receptor delta chains were all obtained from the same sample, sequenced in a study of gamma-delta chains in newborns, infants, children. TCRdb re-called the reads through CATT. The repertoire consists of 9,100 or so delta-chain clones, with 1.6% occurring once and the leading ten covering under 9.5%. Specimen: blood. The receptors come from a child who was a newborn, infant or young child, either healthy, febrile or measles-vaccinated (not recorded which).

Concerning this clone: The TCRdb protein comes from a much larger clone and disagrees with this DNA's translation at residue 5, likely due to a read error; the protein given here is derived from the DNA. V usage is TRDV2 and J usage is TRDJ3, with TRDD3 identical over 7 bases. CDR3 length: 17 residues. Per the germline V gene, CDR1 is GEAIGNYY and CDR2 is EKD. The V and J ends lost 2 bases and 2 bases, in that order; junction bases with no gene match: 5. CDR3 bases: TGTGCCTGTGACATCGTTGGGGGACCCTGGGACACCCGACAGATGTTTTTC. Its protein is CACDIVGGPWDTRQMFF.

Only a few counts were recorded for this clone. The protein in TCRdb stems from a much larger clone and differs at residue 11 from this DNA's translation, likely a read error; here the protein is translated from the DNA. The V gene is uncalled and the J gene is TRDJ1. The CDR3 is 19 amino acids. The CDR3 sequence is CALGELSAGPPLFGSKLIF. CDR3 bases: TGTGCTCTTGGGGAACTCTCAGCCGGTCCTCCATTATTTGGCTCTAAACTCATCTTT.

This clone was observed a handful of times. TCRdb attributes to this sequence the protein of a much larger clone, which differs from the DNA translation at residue 15; a read error is likely, and the protein displayed is translated from the DNA. The gene calls are TRDV2 and TRDJ1; 11 bases align to TRDD3. Germline CDR1 and CDR2: GEAIGNYY and EKD. This CDR3 comprises 18 residues. CDR3 region: CACDCSYWGISGTDELIF. The CDR3 DNA reads TGTGCCTGTGACTGCTCGTACTGGGGGATAAGTGGGACCGATGAACTCATCTTT.

In its sample, this clone ranks as medium-sized. The V gene is TRDV1, the J gene TRDJ1; D gene ambiguous. The germline V and J ends were trimmed by 1 base and 6 bases, with 9 bases remaining between them. The CDR3 totals 13 residues. Germline values: CDR1 TSWWSYY, CDR2 QGS. CDR3 protein: CALGERLSYKLIF. Written as DNA, the CDR3 is TGTGCTCTTGGGGAACGTTTATCCTATAAACTCATCTTT.

In its sample, this clone ranks as medium-sized. The chain uses TRDV1 and TRDJ3; 8 bases fit TRDD3. V gave up 1 base and J gave up 1 base; unmatched junction bases: 18. CDR3 size: 23 residues. From germline, CDR1 is TSWWSYY and CDR2 QGS. The CDR3, as DNA: TGTGCTCTTGGGGAACGGGCCCCCCTACTGGGGGCAAGAGGGTCCTGGGACACCCGACAGATGTTTTTC. Residues: CALGERAPLLGARGSWDTRQMFF.

As to this clone: Translating this DNA gives a protein that differs at residue 13 from the TCRdb one, which belongs to a much larger clone; a read error is likely, and the protein shown is this translation. The chain combines TRDV2 with TRDJ3, with 10 bases matching TRDD3. From germline, CDR1 is GEAIGNYY and CDR2 EKD. The CDR3 runs to 20 residues. The CDR3 sequence is CACDTLNWGMSSRDTRQMFF. As DNA, the CDR3 is TGTGCCTGTGACACCCTTAACTGGGGGATGAGCTCCCGGGACACCCGACAGATGTTTTTC.

This clone is labeled as medium-sized (0.01 to 0.1%). This CDR3 is also generated by other DNA sequences in the sample. The chain couples TRDV1 to TRDJ1, with a weak D call TRDD2 (7 bases). The V and J ends lost 2 bases and 0 bases respectively, with 31 bases between them. The CDR3 spans 22 residues. Per germline, CDR1 TSWWSYY and CDR2 QGS. The CDR3 sequence is CALGEFSYVSLNNWEYTDKLIF. Written as DNA, the CDR3 is TGTGCTCTTGGGGAATTTTCCTACGTGTCTTTAAATAACTGGGAGTACACCGATAAACTCATCTTT.

This clone was picked up a small number of times. The same CDR3 arises from other DNA sequences in this sample as well. J is TRDJ1 and V is TRDV1; 8 positions agree with TRDD3. This CDR3 has 18 residues. Germline values: CDR1 TSWWSYY, CDR2 QGS. V dropped 2 bases and J dropped 4; count of bases not matched to a gene: 15. The CDR3 loop reads CALGETVLLGDRGDKLIF. The CDR3 region has the DNA TGTGCTCTTGGGGAAACGGTCCTCTTGGGGGATCGCGGCGATAAACTCATCTTT.

This clone was found a few times. A single base separates this from a much larger clone, so it may be a read error. The chain joins TRDV1 to TRDJ1, with 9 bases fitting TRDD2. CDR1 and CDR2 (germline): TSWWSYY, QGS. Germline trimming cut 7 bases from V and 0 bases from J; bases unmatched to any gene: 24. The CDR3 covers 21 residues. The CDR3 protein is CALVTPAFLPRTDLYTDKLIF. The CDR3 coding sequence is TGTGCTCTTGTGACACCGGCCTTCCTACCCCGTACTGACCTTTACACCGATAAACTCATCTTT.

In its sample, this clone ranks as medium-sized (0.01 to 0.1%). The same CDR3 arises from other DNA sequences in this sample as well. This sequence joins TRDV1 and TRDJ1; TRDD3 might be the D (7 bases). Germline V gives CDR1 TSWWSYY, CDR2 QGS. With 1 base removed from V and 3 bases from J, the gap between germline ends came to 27 bases. The length of the CDR3 is 20 residues. DNA of the CDR3: TGTGCTCTTGGGGAACGAAGACTTCCTCCCGTCTGGGGGGGAGCCGATAAACTCATCTTT. Translation gives CALGERRLPPVWGGADKLIF.